The clone carrying this T cell receptor beta chain was observed at least ten times. The V and J ends lost 2 bases and 0 bases respectively, with 12 bases between them. Looked up from germline, CDR1 is SGHVS and CDR2 is FQNEAQ. The CDR3 totals 16 residues. The data derive from a study of CD8 T cells in ankylosing spondylitis. TCRdb re-analysed the 5' RACE reads in MiXCR, keeping a single row per CDR3 protein. The top ten clones hold about 8.2% of a sample with about 160,000 distinct CDR3 sequences, around 20% of them seen once. The chain uses TRBV7-8 and TRBJ2-3; TRBD2 is a possible D gene (5 bases). This receptor was identified in a male donor with ankylosing spondylitis or in good health (not recorded which). The sequenced material came from blood, either unsorted or a sorted T cell fraction (not recorded which). The CDR3 region is CASSLLSRTSTDTQYF. CDR3 nucleotide sequence: TGTGCCAGCAGCTTACTATCCCGGACTAGCACAGATACGCAGTATTTT. The whole variable domain, remainder taken from reference TRBV7-8 and TRBJ2-3, is GAGVSQSPRYKVAKRGQDVALRCDPISGHVSLFWYQQALGQGPEFLTYFQNEAQLDKSGLPSDRFFAERPEGSVSTLKIQRTQQEDSAVYLCASSLLSRTSTDTQYFGPGTRLTVL.